This TCR beta chain was sequenced for a study of blood T cell repertoires in COVID-19. At the level of the study: PBMCs, B-cell-depleted T cells, or T cells were the source of the cDNA or gDNA that made up the material.

Participant ages covered 18 to 89 years across 20 to 30 US areas. In the original analysis: Reference gene primer amplification gave nucleated cell count estimates. The repertoire was sequenced with immunoSEQ multiplex PCR; TCRdb's copy has only in-frame clones and lacks some. That table supplies the V and J calls and clone size; D and trimming were determined from the DNA. The data show 300,000 or so clones, about nine tenths seen once. Sample: PBMCs or T cells enriched from blood (not recorded which). The TCR originated in a woman in her twenties or thirties who had recovered from COVID-19.

CDR3 residues: CASSRRGLAGEEEQFF. CDR3 coding DNA: TGTGCCAGCAGCCGACGCGGACTAGCGGGAGAGGAGGAGCAGTTCTTC. The chain couples TRBV12-1 to TRBJ2-1; TRBD2 is the table's D call and was not checked against the DNA. TRBV12-1 is annotated as a pseudogene. This CDR3 spans 16 amino acids.